This TCR beta chain was identified in a study of T-cell reconstitution after alpha-beta-depleted transplantation in children. Using unique molecular identifiers, the investigators prepared the TCRbeta library. MiXCR, applied by TCRdb to the PCR reads, yields one record per CDR3 protein. The sample holds 300,000 or so distinct CDR3 sequences; 23% are singletons and the top ten take roughly 11%. Whole-study findings and limits: Newly produced T cells mostly accounted for T-cell counts and diversity one year post-transplant.

In this sample, this clonotype turned up a few times. Its target is unknown. CDR1 and CDR2 from the germline V gene are SQVTM and ANQGSEA. The CDR3 contains 13 residues. V was clipped by 3 bases and J by 0 bases, with 9 bases between them. The receptor was isolated from a male patient aged 5 to 17 who had a stem cell transplant for acute lymphoblastic leukemia, so the T cells may come from the graft donor. J is TRBJ2-7 and V is TRBV29-1; D not resolved. The sample consisted of PBMCs, mostly from graft donor cells, taken 180 days after TCRalphabeta/CD19-depleted stem cell transplant. As DNA, the CDR3 is TGCAGCGTTGAGAGCTTTCCCTCCTACGAGCAGTACTTC. This encodes CSVESFPSYEQYF.